The T cell receptor beta chain under discussion was sequenced for a study of Ad26.COV2.S vaccination and SARS-CoV-2 variants. Stated treatment: around 19 received Ad26.COV2.S at low or high dose, single or two shots; roughly five received placebo; per-sample allocation not given. Samples were taken on day 63 after the first vaccine or placebo injection. Profiled with immunoSEQ multiplex PCR; TCRdb holds only in-frame clones, not every one. The table has over 450,000 clones, about 89% seen once. As regards this clone: Its specificity is unknown.

Study-level results: Similar non-spike TCR breadth was seen in vaccine and placebo recipients. Substantial breadth was reported for post-vaccination spike-specific CD8+ and CD4+ T cells.

The starting material was peripheral blood, obtained in a trial of Ad26.COV2.S vaccine versus placebo. The sequence was collected from a person aged 18 to 65 who received the Ad26.COV2.S COVID-19 vaccine or a placebo.

The CDR3 sequence: CASSLLVWENSPLHF. The CDR3 DNA is TGTGCCAGCAGTTTATTGGTTTGGGAGAATTCACCCCTCCACTTT. The rearrangement joins TRBV28 to TRBJ1-6; D unclear. V lost 1 base and J 7 bases, leaving 11 bases between the germline ends. CDR1 MDHEN and CDR2 SYDVKM come from the germline V gene. CDR3 length: 15 amino acids.